The 13 T cell receptor beta chains presented below share a single source sample, sequenced in a study of T-cell reconstitution after alpha-beta-depleted transplantation in children. Unique molecular identifiers were used to barcode this TCRbeta library. TCRdb passed the PCR reads through MiXCR, listing each CDR3 protein once. The table includes under 250,000 distinct CDR3 sequences, about 24% detected once. The source was PBMCs, mostly from graft donor cells, collected 360 days after TCRalphabeta/CD19-depleted stem cell transplant. These receptors were obtained from a female patient aged 2-9 years who had a stem cell transplant for congenital amegakaryocytic thrombocytopenia, so the T cells may come from the graft donor.

This clonotype showed up many times. V is TRBV29-1 and J is TRBJ1-1; 10 bases match TRBD1. CDR3 length: 13 residues. Unmatched junction bases numbered 9, after V lost 4 bases and J lost 10 bases. Germline CDR1 reads SQVTM; CDR2 reads ANQGSEA. DNA for the CDR3: TGCAGCGTTGGGGACGAATGGGACAGGGGAGCTTTCTTT. It translates to CSVGDEWDRGAFF.

This clonotype was detected a few times. The gene calls are TRBV14 and TRBJ2-7; D not resolved. Trimming left V 1 base short and J 3 bases short, with 13 bases between. Looked up from germline, CDR1 is SGHDN and CDR2 is FVKESK. This CDR3 is 15 amino acids long. CDR3 DNA sequence: TGTGCCAGCAGCCAAGGATTCGAAGTTGGCTACGAGCAGTACTTC. Protein product: CASSQGFEVGYEQYF.

The rearrangement uses TRBV12-3 or TRBV12-4 and TRBJ1-5; tentatively, D is TRBD1 (6 bases). Deletions cut 5 bases from V and 4 bases from J, with 9 bases between. The CDR3 sequence is 13 residues long. CDR3 residues: CASSQTGNQPQHF. CDR3 nucleotides: TGTGCCAGCAGTCAGACAGGAAATCAGCCCCAGCATTTT.

The chain employs TRBV20-1 and TRBJ2-7, with TRBD1 matching 9 bases. This CDR3 spans 15 amino acids. Germline CDR1 is DFQATT and CDR2 is SNEGSKA (reference sequence). Trimming at V came to 0 bases and at J to 1 base, leaving 4 bases not matched to a gene. CDR3 sequence (DNA): TGCAGTGCTAGAGATCTGGACAGGGGTTCCTACGAGCAGTACTTC. Protein: CSARDLDRGSYEQYF.

J is TRBJ1-1 and V is TRBV2, with 9 bases identical to TRBD1. The CDR3 has 12 residues. J lost 6 bases, V lost 8 bases, and 4 bases had no gene match. Germline loops: CDR1 SNHLY, CDR2 FYNNEI. This CDR3 is CASRTGVAEAFF. CDR3 DNA sequence: TGTGCCAGCCGGACAGGGGTAGCTGAAGCTTTCTTT.

This clonotype was seen repeatedly, ten times or more. This chain connects TRBV2 to TRBJ2-1; TRBD2 matches 10 bases. Germline V gives CDR1 SNHLY, CDR2 FYNNEI. Trimming cost V 8 bases and J 4 bases; bases outside gene matches: 5. The CDR3 is made up of 14 amino acids. Here the CDR3 DNA reads TGTGCCAGCGTCTGGACTAGCGGTTACAATGAGCAGTTCTTC. Its protein product is CASVWTSGYNEQFF.

The chain employs TRBV5-6 and TRBJ1-5; 8 nucleotides match TRBD1. Germline CDR1 SGHDT, CDR2 YYEEEE. The V segment lost 3 bases and the J segment 6 bases; nucleotides outside the gene matches: 11. The CDR3 runs to 16 residues. CDR3 sequence: CASSSSRQGRAQPQHF. The CDR3 DNA reads TGTGCCAGCAGCTCTTCCAGACAGGGGCGGGCTCAGCCCCAGCATTTT.

This clonotype was seen at least ten times. J is TRBJ2-3 and V is TRBV12-3 or TRBV12-4; 7 nucleotides align to TRBD1. V gave up 5 bases and J gave up 3 bases; unmatched junction bases: 8. CDR3 length: 15 residues. In nucleotides, the CDR3 is TGTGCCAGCAGTACAGGGGAAGTAAGGACAGATACGCAGTATTTT. Its translation: CASSTGEVRTDTQYF.

This clonotype was seen only a few times. The gene calls are TRBV5-1 and TRBJ2-3; perhaps TRBD1 as D (6 bases). CDR1 is SGHRS, CDR2 YFSETQ, per germline. V was trimmed by 4 bases and J by 2 bases, leaving 17 bases between them. The CDR3 sequence is 16 residues long. DNA for the CDR3: TGCGCCAGCAGCCCGCTAGGACAGCACCTCACAGATACGCAGTATTTT. Its protein product is CASSPLGQHLTDTQYF.

The genes are TRBV10-3 and TRBJ1-3; D is unclear. CDR1 is ENHRY, CDR2 SYGVKD, per germline. The CDR3 is 13 residues long. V gave up 0 bases and J gave up 5 bases, with 5 bases separating them. The DNA of the CDR3 is TGTGCCATCAGTGAGTCCACTAGAAACACCATATATTTT. Encoded protein: CAISESTRNTIYF.

The rearrangement joins TRBV12-3 or TRBV12-4 to TRBJ2-7; TRBD2 matches at 7 bases. The CDR3 is 15 amino acids. V lost 6 bases, J lost 4 bases, and 12 bases stayed unmatched. The CDR3 protein is CASSPGSSGTYEQYF. The CDR3 DNA sequence: TGTGCCAGCAGCCCAGGGTCTAGCGGAACTTACGAGCAGTACTTC.

This clonotype was found a few times. This chain links TRBV11-2 with TRBJ1-2; no clear D gene. Trimming removed 1 base at V and 8 bases at J, with 11 bases between. The CDR3 is 13 residues long. The V gene's germline CDR1 is SGHAT and CDR2 FQNNGV. CDR3 protein: CASSLVAGAGYTF. Here the CDR3 DNA reads TGTGCCAGCAGCTTAGTCGCGGGAGCGGGCTACACCTTC.

Many counts were recorded for this clonotype. This chain uses TRBV7-7 with TRBJ2-5; 7 bases agree with TRBD1. The CDR3 covers 15 residues. V lost 2 bases, J lost 4 bases, and 7 bases stayed unmatched. Germline CDR1 reads SSHAT; CDR2 reads FNYEAQ (reference sequence). The CDR3 DNA follows: TGTGCCAGCAGCTTACTAGGGGGCTTTGGAGAGACCCAGTACTTC. This translates into CASSLLGGFGETQYF.